A selection of T cell receptor beta chains follows, all from one sample in a study of control samples from healthy donors and cancer patients. Profiling relied on immunoSEQ multiplex PCR, and the TCRdb table lists in-frame clones only, not all of them. The sample contains about 160,000 clones, approximately 96% of which appear only once. The sequencing sample was made of blood. Receptor source: a woman in her twenties or thirties in good health. The conserved cysteine and the conserved F or W are not part of the CDR3 here. Some rows mark clone size as missing; the rest say once, few, many or name a class of expanded clone.

clone_size j_call cdr3_length v_call cdr3_aa
. TRBJ1-5 10 TRBV27 ASQNLNQPQH
. TRBJ2-3 12 TRBV6-6 ASTGLHLGDTQY
. TRBJ1-6 13 TRBV28 ASSLLQGGNSPLH
. TRBJ1-3 11 TRBV5-1 ASRDRAGNTIY
. TRBJ1-1 11 TRBV5-4 ASSSPGDTEAF
. TRBJ1-4 13 TRBV6-5 ASSYSKGGNEKLF
. TRBJ2-7 12 TRBV14 ASSQGYIPREQY
. TRBJ2-2 15 TRBV9 ASSDHRVGLNTGELF
. TRBJ2-2 13 TRBV9 ASSVGTANTGELF
once TRBJ2-7 14 TRBV9 ASSVTLGAGGDEQY
. TRBJ2-7 13 TRBV7-9 ASSLTGQGYYEQY
. TRBJ2-7 13 TRBV6-5 ASSYWRGASYEQY
. TRBJ1-1 14 TRBV4-1 ASSQDQTDANTEAF
. TRBJ2-7 12 TRBV5-5 ASSLASSSYEQY
. TRBJ1-4 12 TRBV29-1 SVQGQGADEKLF
. TRBJ1-1 9 TRBV3-1/TRBV3-2 ASRGPYEAF
. TRBJ2-1 13 TRBV29-1 SVEDAGLGLYEQF
. TRBJ1-1 13 TRBV28 ASSLPTALGTEAF
once TRBJ1-1 14 TRBV7-2 ASSLDVRTVNTEAF
. TRBJ2-7 13 TRBV4-1 ASSQSATGSYEQY
. TRBJ2-7 12 TRBV4-1 ASSQEGGTYEQY
. TRBJ1-2 15 TRBV6-6 ASSHSLDGTRGYGYT
. TRBJ2-1 13 TRBV27 ASSPGTASYNEQF
. TRBJ2-1 12 TRBV27 ASSLWRGTNEQF
. TRBJ2-7 14 TRBV20-1 SASVRWGAEGYEQY
. TRBJ1-5 13 TRBV15 ATSRVVGSYQPQH
. TRBJ2-1 19 TRBV19 ASSIGPGQARTSDSYNEQF
. TRBJ2-5 14 TRBV6-5 ASSWGWQGASETQY
once TRBJ1-2 9 TRBV12-3/TRBV12-4 ASSAGNGYT
. TRBJ2-5 9 TRBV16 ASSVGGTQY
. TRBJ2-3 14 TRBV5-1 ASSLEGTGRTDTQY
. TRBJ1-6 12 TRBV28 ASTVGDRSSPLH
. TRBJ2-1 13 TRBV14 ASSPLGLSYNEQF
. TRBJ1-6 12 TRBV27 ASSPRREGSPLH
. TRBJ2-7 11 TRBV29-1 SVETDRTYEQY
. TRBJ1-6 11 TRBV14 ASSQDHNSPLH
. TRBJ1-2 11 TRBV9 ASSVDRGYGYT
. TRBJ1-5 15 TRBV28 ASSAGGTGYSNQPQH
. TRBJ1-1 13 TRBV3-1/TRBV3-2 ASSHRTPSNTEAF
. TRBJ2-7 13 TRBV5-1 ASSYPDRVASEQY
. TRBJ1-2 15 TRBV5-4 ASSLARNVQANYGYT
. TRBJ2-2 12 TRBV2 ASSRDRGTGELF
few TRBJ1-5 13 TRBV2 ASKKGDYSNQPQH
. TRBJ2-7 14 TRBV29-1 SVVLFGTIRPYEQY
. TRBJ2-2 13 TRBV2 ASSVTSGSGGELF
. TRBJ1-1 12 TRBV5-1 ASSENSGKTEAF
. TRBJ2-7 13 TRBV5-1 ASSLVGSGNYEQY
. TRBJ2-1 11 TRBV12-3/TRBV12-4 ASSSQGYNEQF
. TRBJ2-7 11 TRBV12-3/TRBV12-4 ASNIAGAYEQY
. TRBJ2-7 15 TRBV5-1 ASSLAGVPSGSDEQY
. TRBJ1-3 12 TRBV27 ASSNGQGANTIY
once TRBJ2-7 15 TRBV23-1 ASSQTTPGLQIYEQY
. TRBJ1-5 13 TRBV28 ASSFIQAFGQPQH
. TRBJ2-1 14 TRBV21-1 ASSKVQGDIYNEQF
. TRBJ2-2 14 TRBV19 ASRLQGAANTGELF
once TRBJ2-2 13 TRBV7-2 ASSFSGQGTGELF
. TRBJ1-1 11 TRBV3-1/TRBV3-2 ASSQEWSFEAF
. TRBJ2-7 17 TRBV28 ASSSLPVVDGYTHYEQY
. TRBJ2-1 17 TRBV19 ASSPPQTSGGSPYNEQF